The rows below give T cell receptor beta chains drawn from one sample of a study of blood T cell repertoires in COVID-19. Method: immunoSEQ multiplex PCR; TCRdb's copy keeps in-frame clones and lacks some. The sample includes around 360,000 clones, about 90% of them seen just once. Sequencing was done on a sample of PBMCs or T cells enriched from blood (not recorded which). These receptors were taken from a woman in her 30s who had recovered from COVID-19. CDR3s include the opening cysteine and the closing phenylalanine or tryptophan. A D gene is named only where the DNA matches it firmly. Only some rows state a clone size, as once, few, many or a class for expanded clones.

>-|-|TRBV18|TRBJ1-3
CASSPPGRIRSGNTIYF
TGTGCCAGCTCACCACCGGGCAGGATAAGGTCCGGAAACACCATATATTTT
>-|-|TRBV28|TRBJ1-4
CASSQGLFNEKLFF
TGTGCCAGCAGTCAAGGACTATTTAATGAAAAACTGTTTTTT
>-|-|TRBV19|TRBJ2-3
CASIRRGVTDTQYF
TGTGCCAGTATACGCAGGGGGGTCACGGATACGCAGTATTTT
>TRBD1|-|TRBV15|TRBJ2-3
CATSRRQGRQDTQYF
TGTGCCACCAGCCGTAGACAGGGACGACAAGATACGCAGTATTTT
>TRBD2|few|TRBV29-1|TRBJ2-3
CSVLAGGRDTQYF
TGCAGCGTGCTAGCGGGGGGAAGAGATACGCAGTATTTT
>-|few|TRBV7-9|TRBJ2-6
CASSIWPGAGANVLTF
TGTGCCAGCAGCATTTGGCCAGGGGCTGGGGCCAACGTCCTGACTTTC
>-|few|TRBV5-6|TRBJ1-6
CASSYGYGLGSPLHF
TGTGCCAGCAGCTACGGGTATGGATTGGGTTCACCCCTCCACTTT
>-|-|TRBV6-5|TRBJ1-2
CASSYSSSSGLYGYTF
TGTGCCAGCAGTTACTCGTCATCCAGCGGCCTCTATGGCTACACCTTC
>-|-|TRBV9|TRBJ2-1
CASSVDRYNEQFF
TGTGCCAGCAGCGTAGACAGATACAATGAGCAGTTCTTC
>-|-|TRBV7-2|TRBJ1-5
CASSLDVTGNQPQHF
TGTGCCAGCAGCTTAGATGTGACAGGCAATCAGCCCCAGCATTTT
>TRBD2|-|TRBV5-1|TRBJ2-7
CASSLAGIAGAGEQYF
TGCGCCAGCAGCTTGGCCGGTATAGCGGGAGCCGGCGAGCAGTACTTC
>TRBD1|-|TRBV28|TRBJ1-1
CASSQQGWKLGAFF
TGTGCCAGCAGTCAACAGGGGTGGAAGTTGGGGGCTTTCTTT
>-|-|TRBV10-3|TRBJ2-7
CAISDRATVHEQYF
TGTGCCATCAGTGATAGAGCTACAGTCCACGAGCAGTACTTC